These 19 T cell receptor beta chains were sequenced from one sample in a study of T cell repertoires in cytomegalovirus infection. TCRdb re-analysed the reads in MiXCR, keeping a single row per CDR3 protein. The sample contains a few hundred thousand distinct CDR3 sequences, more than 8% of which appear only once. Sequenced sample: PBMCs. Source of these receptors: a human donor in good health (CMV status not recorded). Some clones in this sample may be carry-over from other donors' samples.

This clonotype showed up just a few times. V usage is TRBV10-2 and J usage is TRBJ2-7, with 8 positions matching TRBD2. The CDR3 length is 14 residues. The trim removed 4 bases at V and 7 bases at J, leaving 9 bases unmatched. In germline, CDR1 is WSHSY, CDR2 SAAADI. The CDR3 sequence is CASSGTGGQREQYF. Written as DNA, the CDR3 is TGCGCCAGCAGTGGTACGGGAGGGCAAAGGGAGCAGTACTTC.

This clonotype occurred a few times. This chain connects TRBV7-9 to TRBJ2-5; 7 nucleotides match TRBD1. The V segment lost 3 bases and the J segment 2 bases; nucleotides outside the gene matches: 6. The CDR3 sequence is 15 residues long. Germline CDR1 and CDR2: SEHNR and FQNEAQ (reference sequence). CDR3 DNA sequence: TGTGCCAGCAGCTTGGGGGACAGCAAACAAGAGACCCAGTACTTC. Protein product: CASSLGDSKQETQYF.

The table lists this clonotype with many counts. Here the CDR3 DNA reads TGTGCCAGTAGTAACCGGGACAGGGATTACAATGAGCAGTTCTTC. This sequence encodes CASSNRDRDYNEQFF. The V and J genes are TRBV19 and TRBJ2-1; 9 bases match TRBD1. CDR1 and CDR2 from the germline V gene are LNHDA and SQIVND (reference sequence). The CDR3 totals 15 residues. The V and J ends lost 4 bases and 4 bases, in that order; junction bases with no gene match: 5.

This clonotype was seen only a few times. The chain has TRBV4-2 and TRBJ2-7; maybe TRBD2 (6 bases). V was shortened by 4 bases and J by 4 bases, with 20 bases between the two germline ends. The CDR3 has 16 amino acids. The germline V gene encodes CDR1 LGHNA and CDR2 YNFKEQ. CDR3 sequence: CASSPFGEGGPYEQYF. In DNA form, the CDR3 reads TGTGCCAGCAGCCCCTTCGGCGAGGGAGGCCCTTACGAGCAGTACTTC.

The sample holds many counts of this clonotype. V is TRBV7-2 and J is TRBJ1-4, with D hard to call. The germline CDR1 and CDR2 sequences are SGHTA and FQGNSA. The V end was cut by 3 bases, the J end by 4 bases, with 9 bases between. The CDR3 loop spans 14 amino acids. The chain's CDR3 is CASSLTANNEKLFF. In nucleotides, the CDR3 is TGTGCCAGCAGCTTGACGGCCAATAATGAAAAACTGTTTTTT.

Only a few counts were recorded for this clonotype. The chain has TRBV7-9 and TRBJ1-6; D is undetermined. CDR3 length equals 13 residues. The germline V gene encodes CDR1 SEHNR and CDR2 FQNEAQ (reference sequence). V shed 4 bases and J shed 9 bases, with 10 bases lying between them. This CDR3 is CASSSTVGSPLHF. CDR3 in DNA: TGTGCCAGCAGCTCGACTGTGGGTTCACCCCTCCACTTT.

This clonotype was recorded at least ten times. J is TRBJ2-5 and V is TRBV7-2; tentative D call: TRBD2 (5 bases). The germline CDR1 and CDR2 sequences are SGHTA and FQGNSA. The germline V and J ends were trimmed by 0 bases and 1 base, with 6 bases remaining between them. This CDR3 spans 14 amino acids. The DNA of the CDR3 is TGTGCCAGCAGCTTAGCGGGGAGCCAAGAGACCCAGTACTTC. This translates into CASSLAGSQETQYF.

The chain recombines TRBV7-9 with TRBJ2-5, with unresolved D. V dropped 5 bases and J dropped 7 bases, with 8 bases sitting between them. The CDR3 totals 11 residues. Germline V CDR1 and CDR2: SEHNR, FQNEAQ (reference sequence). CDR3 coding DNA: TGTGCCAGCAGCGGCTCCGGGACCCAGTACTTC. It encodes CASSGSGTQYF.

This clonotype was observed a few times. The J gene is TRBJ2-2, the V gene TRBV29-1, with 10 bases aligning to TRBD1. The V gene's germline CDR1 is SQVTM and CDR2 ANQGSEA. The CDR3 has 14 amino acids. Trimming removed 6 bases from V and 6 bases from J; junction bases left unmatched: 7. In nucleotides, the CDR3 is TGCAGCGTCGGATGGACAGGGGGAGCCGGGGAGCTGTTTTTT. It specifies CSVGWTGGAGELFF.

In this sample, this clonotype turned up many times. The chain employs TRBV19 and TRBJ2-1; 8 nucleotides agree with TRBD1. Per germline, CDR1 LNHDA and CDR2 SQIVND (reference sequence). V lost 5 bases, J lost 8 bases, and 8 bases stayed unmatched. CDR3 length equals 14 residues. CDR3 in amino acids: CASSARQGYDEQFF. Written as DNA, the CDR3 is TGTGCCAGTAGTGCGCGACAGGGGTACGATGAGCAGTTCTTC. Complete variable domain (other parts from reference TRBV19 and TRBJ2-1): DGGITQSPKYLFRKEGQNVTLSCEQNLNHDAMYWYRQDPGQGLRLIYYSQIVNDFQKGDIAEGYSVSREKKESFPLTVTSAQKNPTAFYLCASSARQGYDEQFFGPGTRLTVL.

Ten or more counts support this clonotype. The chain is built from TRBV5-4 and TRBJ2-1; D possibly matches TRBD1 or TRBD2 (5 bases each). V was clipped by 2 bases and J by 4 bases, with 10 bases between them. Germline CDR1 SGHNT, CDR2 YYREEE (reference sequence). The CDR3 runs 14 residues. The CDR3 nucleotides read TGTGCCAGCAGCTTCGGGGACGGTTACAATGAGCAGTTCTTC. Encoded protein: CASSFGDGYNEQFF.

The sample holds a few counts of this clonotype. This chain connects TRBV7-9 to TRBJ1-3; D gene uncertain. This CDR3 has 13 residues. V lost 7 bases and J lost 9, with 16 bases in between. Germline-derived CDR1 and CDR2 are SEHNR and FQNEAQ (reference sequence). The CDR3, as DNA: TGTGCCAGCATCCATAGGCGGGGTGGCACCATATATTTT. Residues: CASIHRRGGTIYF.

This clonotype was observed at least ten times. V gene TRBV4-2 combines with J gene TRBJ2-5, with 10 nucleotides matching TRBD2. The CDR3 loop spans 18 amino acids. Per germline, CDR1 LGHNA and CDR2 YNFKEQ. V lost 1 base, J lost 0 bases, and 8 bases stayed unmatched. CDR3 bases: TGTGCCAGCAGCCAAGGGGGATCTAGCGGGAGTCACCAAGAGACCCAGTACTTC. The encoded protein is CASSQGGSSGSHQETQYF.

This rearrangement joins TRBV6-2 or TRBV6-3 to TRBJ2-3; 9 positions agree with TRBD1. The CDR3 is made up of 15 amino acids. The V and J ends lost 2 bases and 2 bases, in that order; junction bases with no gene match: 2. CDR1 is MNHEY, CDR2 SVGEGT, per germline. This chain's CDR3 is CASSYGQGPTDTQYF. CDR3 sequence (DNA): TGTGCCAGCAGTTACGGACAGGGGCCCACAGATACGCAGTATTTT.

This clonotype was detected many times. This chain joins TRBV7-2 and TRBJ2-1, with 11 bases matching TRBD2. Trimming cost V 5 bases and J 12 bases; bases outside gene matches: 9. Germline V gives CDR1 SGHTA, CDR2 FQGNSA. The CDR3 loop spans 14 amino acids. The CDR3 loop reads CASSLSGGGRGQFF. CDR3 DNA sequence: TGTGCCAGCAGCCTTAGCGGGGGGGGACGGGGGCAGTTCTTC.

The gene calls are TRBV12-3 or TRBV12-4 and TRBJ2-5, with D unclear. The CDR3 has 12 amino acids. V was clipped by 2 bases and J by 2 bases, with 3 bases between them. The CDR3 coding sequence is TGTGCCAGCAGTTTATTTCAAGAGACCCAGTACTTC. Protein sequence: CASSLFQETQYF.

This clonotype was detected ten times or more. The chain carries TRBV7-2 and TRBJ2-7, with a weak D call TRBD2 (6 bases). CDR1 is SGHTA and CDR2 is FQGNSA in the germline V gene. CDR3 length: 14 residues. V shed 5 bases and J shed 6 bases, with 17 bases lying between them. The CDR3 protein is CASSGGLGKVEQYF. Here the CDR3 DNA reads TGTGCCAGCAGCGGGGGACTTGGGAAGGTCGAGCAGTACTTC.

This clonotype was seen many times. The V and J genes are TRBV12-3 or TRBV12-4 and TRBJ1-2; tentatively, D is TRBD1 (5 bases). The CDR3 sequence is 13 residues long. Trimming cost V 3 bases and J 4 bases, with 9 bases left between them. Written as DNA, the CDR3 is TGTGCCAGCAGTTTCCCAGGGATCTATGGCTACACCTTC. It translates to CASSFPGIYGYTF.

This clonotype has ten or more counts. The chain has TRBV4-2 and TRBJ2-1; the D call may be TRBD1 or TRBD2 (5 bases each). The CDR3 has 18 residues. Per germline, CDR1 LGHNA and CDR2 YNFKEQ. With 1 base removed from V and 6 bases from J, the gap between germline ends came to 22 bases. The CDR3 DNA reads TGTGCCAGCAGCCAAGTGCTTAACGGACGGGGTGGGGCCAATGAGCAGTTCTTC. Protein sequence: CASSQVLNGRGGANEQFF.